One sample yielded the 16 T cell receptor beta chains listed below, sequenced in a study of CD8 T cells in Susac syndrome. The RNA input was roughly 0.45 to 1 ug, and it was reverse transcribed with random hexamers. Using its own MiXCR run on the immunoSEQ multiplex PCR reads, TCRdb lists one record per CDR3 protein. Of some 180,000 distinct CDR3 sequences listed, 90% to 95% are singletons. The material sequenced was CD4+ T cells from PBMCs. These TCRs come from a human donor with Susac syndrome.

This chain links TRBV6-6 with TRBJ2-7; no clear D gene. The CDR3 loop spans 15 amino acids. Per germline, CDR1 MNHNY and CDR2 SVGAGI (reference sequence). Trimming removed 0 bases from V and 2 bases from J, with 11 bases in between. The CDR3 loop reads CASSYSHSETYEQYF. In DNA, the CDR3 is TGTGCCAGCAGTTACTCTCACAGCGAAACCTACGAGCAGTACTTC.

The genes are TRBV9 and TRBJ2-3, with no clear D. Trimming left V 0 bases short and J 2 bases short, with 7 bases between. CDR1 is SGDLS, CDR2 YYNGEE, per germline. The CDR3 has 14 amino acids. DNA for the CDR3: TGTGCCAGCAGCGTAGGTTTCCTCACAGATACGCAGTATTTT. The encoded protein is CASSVGFLTDTQYF.

The chain uses TRBV12-3 or TRBV12-4 and TRBJ1-5; TRBD1 aligns across 10 bases. V dropped 5 bases and J dropped 5; count of bases not matched to a gene: 9. The length of the CDR3 is 16 residues. As DNA, the CDR3 is TGTGCCAGCAGTCCCCCGGGACAGGGGCCCGATCAGCCCCAGCATTTT. Translating gives CASSPPGQGPDQPQHF.

A note on this clonotype: A read error may produce the germline difference seen at one junction end. This chain links TRBV19 with TRBJ1-2; a possible D gene is TRBD1 (6 bases). Germline CDR1 reads LNHDA; CDR2 reads SQIVND (reference sequence). The CDR3 covers 14 residues. The CDR3 DNA sequence: TGTGCCAGTAGTATCGATCGGGGGGCCTATGTCTACACCTTC. Translating it yields CASSIDRGAYVYTF. Looking up the rest from reference TRBV19 and TRBJ1-2 gives the full variable domain: DGGITQSPKYLFRKEGQNVTLSCEQNLNHDAMYWYRQDPGQGLRLIYYSQIVNDFQKGDIAEGYSVSREKKESFPLTVTSAQKNPTAFYLCASSIDRGAYVYTFGSGTRLTVV.

CDR3 residues: CASSERGGAFF. In DNA, the CDR3 is TGTGCCAGCAGTGAAAGGGGGGGAGCTTTCTTT. The chain has TRBV6-1 and TRBJ1-1; D perhaps matches TRBD1 (6 bases). The V and J ends lost 2 bases and 10 bases respectively, with 8 bases between them. The CDR3 sequence is 11 residues long. Per germline, CDR1 MNHNS and CDR2 SASEGT.

This clonotype was recorded once. The chain employs TRBV3-1 and TRBJ2-2; 7 bases line up with TRBD2. The CDR3 contains 16 residues. The junction had 9 bases not matched to a gene; V was cut back by 4 bases and J by 4 bases. Germline CDR1 and CDR2: LGHDT and YNNKEL (reference sequence). In DNA, the CDR3 is TGTGCCAGCAGCCCCATAAGCGGGGACTTCACCGGGGAGCTGTTTTTT. Amino acids: CASSPISGDFTGELFF.

DNA for the CDR3: TGTGCCAGCAGGGGGACAGGGGGGGTCACTGAAGCTTTCTTT. Its translation: CASRGTGGVTEAFF. The chain combines TRBV28 with TRBJ1-1; TRBD1 aligns across 11 bases. V shed 6 bases, J shed 4 bases, and the junction held 4 bases outside the gene matches. The germline V gene encodes CDR1 MDHEN and CDR2 SYDVKM. CDR3 length: 14 amino acids. Variable domain in full (rest from reference TRBV28 and TRBJ1-1): DVKVTQSSRYLVKRTGEKVFLECVQDMDHENMFWYRQDPGLGLRLIYFSYDVKMKEKGDIPEGYSVSREKKERFSLILESASTNQTSMYLCASRGTGGVTEAFFGQGTRLTVV.

This clonotype has a single count. The rearrangement links TRBV5-6 to TRBJ2-5, with no clear D. The CDR3 loop spans 14 amino acids. Per germline, CDR1 SGHDT and CDR2 YYEEEE. The V end lost 0 bases, the J end lost 1 base, and 7 bases lay between the germline ends. The CDR3 DNA is TGTGCCAGCAGCTTGGTTTCAGGCCAAGAGACCCAGTACTTC. This gives the protein CASSLVSGQETQYF.

V usage is TRBV4-1 and J usage is TRBJ1-5; D perhaps matches TRBD1 (6 bases). Germline V gene lookup returns CDR1 MGHRA and CDR2 YSYEKL. Trimming left V 2 bases short and J 1 base short, with 15 bases between. The CDR3 has 17 amino acids. The CDR3: CASSQPTGNRSNQPQHF. For the CDR3, the DNA is TGCGCCAGCAGCCAACCCACAGGGAATCGGAGCAATCAGCCCCAGCATTTT.

The rearrangement links TRBV6-5 to TRBJ1-5, with D possibly matching TRBD1 (6 bases). Trimming pared 6 bases from V and 0 bases from J, leaving 12 bases between. The CDR3 runs 15 residues. Germline V gives CDR1 MNHEY, CDR2 SVGAGI. The CDR3 is CASRTGAYSNQPQHF. In nucleotides, the CDR3 is TGTGCCAGCAGGACAGGCGCGTATAGCAATCAGCCCCAGCATTTT.

J is TRBJ2-7 and V is TRBV7-9, with 9 positions matching TRBD1. CDR3 length: 16 residues. Germline V lookup: CDR1 SEHNR, CDR2 FQNEAQ (reference sequence). With 3 bases clipped from V and 4 bases from J, the junction kept 10 bases outside the gene matches. The DNA of the CDR3 is TGTGCCAGCAGCTTTAAAGGGACAGGGCCCCAGTACGAGCAGTACTTC. This encodes CASSFKGTGPQYEQYF. The complete variable domain, with remaining parts taken from reference TRBV7-9 and TRBJ2-7, reads DTGVSQNPRHKITKRGQNVTFRCDPISEHNRLYWYRQTLGQGPEFLTYFQNEAQLEKSRLLSDRFSAERPKGSFSTLEIQRTEQGDSAMYLCASSFKGTGPQYEQYFGPGTRLTVT.

Here the CDR3 reads CASSPYSTDLSSGNTIYF. Written as DNA, the CDR3 is TGTGCCAGCAGTCCATATTCGACAGATCTGAGCTCTGGAAACACCATATATTTT. This chain connects TRBV12-3 or TRBV12-4 to TRBJ1-3; a weak D match, TRBD1 (5 bases). V was pared by 5 bases and J by 0 bases, with 20 bases between. This CDR3 is built from 18 residues.

The rearrangement joins TRBV12-3 or TRBV12-4 to TRBJ1-2; D call uncertain. CDR3 size: 13 residues. V was trimmed by 2 bases and J by 0 bases, leaving 4 bases between them. Written as DNA, the CDR3 is TGTGCCAGCAGTTTACAAGCTAACTATGGCTACACCTTC. Protein sequence: CASSLQANYGYTF.

This chain's CDR3 is CASSKQKSSYEQYF. DNA of the CDR3: TGTGCCAGCAGCAAACAGAAGAGCTCCTACGAGCAGTACTTC. The chain recombines TRBV4-2 with TRBJ2-7; D remains ambiguous. In germline, CDR1 is LGHNA, CDR2 YNFKEQ. This CDR3 has 14 residues. V was trimmed by 5 bases and J by 0 bases, leaving 11 bases between them.

The chain recombines TRBV18 with TRBJ2-7, with D unresolved. The CDR3 runs to 13 residues. Germline lookup yields CDR1 KGHSH and CDR2 LQKENI. Trimming took off 3 bases at V and 2 bases at J, with 8 bases between the two ends. Here the CDR3 DNA reads TGTGCCAGCTCACCCCTCCAAGCCTACGAGCAGTACTTC. Amino acids: CASSPLQAYEQYF.

The rearrangement uses TRBV28 and TRBJ1-5; 10 positions match TRBD1. V lost 7 bases and J lost 3; bases outside the gene matches: 6. Germline CDR1 reads MDHEN; CDR2 reads SYDVKM. The CDR3 is 15 amino acids. CDR3: CASTIGQGDNQPQHF. The CDR3 DNA reads as TGTGCCAGCACAATCGGACAGGGGGACAATCAGCCCCAGCATTTT.